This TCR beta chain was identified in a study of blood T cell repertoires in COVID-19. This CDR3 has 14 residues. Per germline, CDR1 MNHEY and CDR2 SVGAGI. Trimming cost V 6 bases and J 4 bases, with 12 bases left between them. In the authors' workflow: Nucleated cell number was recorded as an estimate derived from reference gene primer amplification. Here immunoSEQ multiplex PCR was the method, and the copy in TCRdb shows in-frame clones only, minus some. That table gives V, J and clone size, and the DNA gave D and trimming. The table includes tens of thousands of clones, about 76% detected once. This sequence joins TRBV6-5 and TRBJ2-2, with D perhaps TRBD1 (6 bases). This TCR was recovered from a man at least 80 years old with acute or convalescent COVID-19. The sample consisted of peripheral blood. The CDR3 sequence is CASRLQGFTGELFF. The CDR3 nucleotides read TGTGCCAGCAGATTACAGGGTTTCACCGGGGAGCTGTTTTTT.